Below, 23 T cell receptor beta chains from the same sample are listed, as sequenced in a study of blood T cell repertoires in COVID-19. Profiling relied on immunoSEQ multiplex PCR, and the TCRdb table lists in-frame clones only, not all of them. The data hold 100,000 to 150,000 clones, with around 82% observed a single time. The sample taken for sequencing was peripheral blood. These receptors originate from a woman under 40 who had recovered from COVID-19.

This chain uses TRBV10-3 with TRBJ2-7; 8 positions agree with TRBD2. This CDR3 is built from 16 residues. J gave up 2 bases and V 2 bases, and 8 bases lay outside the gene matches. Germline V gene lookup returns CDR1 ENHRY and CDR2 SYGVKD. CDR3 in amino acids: CAISEERLALTYEQYF. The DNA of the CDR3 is TGTGCCATCAGTGAGGAAAGACTAGCGTTAACCTACGAGCAGTACTTC.

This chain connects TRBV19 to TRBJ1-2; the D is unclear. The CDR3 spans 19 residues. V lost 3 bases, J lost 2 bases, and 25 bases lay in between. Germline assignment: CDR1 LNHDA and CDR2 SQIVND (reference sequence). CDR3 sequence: CASSIRKGIERAENYGYTF. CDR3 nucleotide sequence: TGTGCCAGTAGTATCCGGAAGGGTATTGAGAGGGCCGAGAACTATGGCTACACCTTC.

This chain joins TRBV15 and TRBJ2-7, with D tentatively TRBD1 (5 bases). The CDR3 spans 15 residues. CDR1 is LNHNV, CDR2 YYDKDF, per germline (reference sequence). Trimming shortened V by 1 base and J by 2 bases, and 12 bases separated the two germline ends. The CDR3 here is CATSRVGVGPYEQYF. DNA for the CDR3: TGTGCCACCAGCAGAGTAGGGGTCGGGCCCTACGAGCAGTACTTC.

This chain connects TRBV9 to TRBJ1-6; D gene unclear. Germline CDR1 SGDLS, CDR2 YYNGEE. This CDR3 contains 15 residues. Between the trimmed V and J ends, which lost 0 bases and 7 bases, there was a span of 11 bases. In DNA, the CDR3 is TGTGCCAGCAGCGTAGGCGGTCAGATCAATTCACCCCTCCACTTT. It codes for CASSVGGQINSPLHF.

The CDR3 sequence: CASSKVGDQPQHF. As DNA, the CDR3 is TGTGCCAGTAGTAAGGTAGGGGATCAGCCCCAGCATTTT. The chain recombines TRBV19 with TRBJ1-5; D perhaps matches TRBD1 (5 bases). The germline gives CDR1 LNHDA, CDR2 SQIVND (reference sequence). The CDR3 contains 13 residues. V lost 4 bases and J 5 bases, leaving 9 bases between the germline ends.

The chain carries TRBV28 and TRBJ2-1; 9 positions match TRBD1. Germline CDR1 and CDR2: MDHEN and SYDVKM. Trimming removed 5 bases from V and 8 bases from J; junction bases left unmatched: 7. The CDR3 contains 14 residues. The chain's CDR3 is CASSGRDREHEQFF. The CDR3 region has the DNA TGTGCCAGCAGTGGCCGGGACAGGGAACATGAGCAGTTCTTC.

CDR3 residues: CASSAGTSGPRLGGELFF. The CDR3 DNA follows: TGTGCCAGCAGCGCCGGGACTAGCGGACCCAGGTTGGGCGGGGAGCTGTTTTTT. The chain is built from TRBV9 and TRBJ2-2; 11 bases match TRBD2. The CDR3 loop spans 18 amino acids. Germline loops: CDR1 SGDLS, CDR2 YYNGEE. The J segment lost 7 bases and the V segment lost 3 bases, leaving 14 bases of the junction unmatched.

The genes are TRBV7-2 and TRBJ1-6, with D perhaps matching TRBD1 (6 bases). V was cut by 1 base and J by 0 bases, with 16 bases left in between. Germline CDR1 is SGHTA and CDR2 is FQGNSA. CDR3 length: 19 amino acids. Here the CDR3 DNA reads TGTGCCAGCAGCTTAGTTAGAGGGGGTTACTACTCCTATAATTCACCCCTCCACTTT. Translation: CASSLVRGGYYSYNSPLHF.

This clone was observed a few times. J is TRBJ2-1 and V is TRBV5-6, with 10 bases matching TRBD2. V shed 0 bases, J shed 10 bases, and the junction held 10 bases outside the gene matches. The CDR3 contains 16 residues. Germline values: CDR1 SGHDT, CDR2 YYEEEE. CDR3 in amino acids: CASSLGLAGVSSEQFF. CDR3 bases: TGTGCCAGCAGCTTGGGCCTAGCGGGGGTATCGTCCGAGCAGTTCTTC.

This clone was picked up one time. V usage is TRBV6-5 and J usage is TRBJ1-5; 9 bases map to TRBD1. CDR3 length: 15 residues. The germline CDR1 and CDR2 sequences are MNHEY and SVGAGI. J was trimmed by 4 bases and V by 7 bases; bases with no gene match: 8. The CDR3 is CASKLGQGINQPQHF. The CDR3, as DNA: TGTGCCAGCAAGCTAGGACAGGGGATTAATCAGCCCCAGCATTTT.

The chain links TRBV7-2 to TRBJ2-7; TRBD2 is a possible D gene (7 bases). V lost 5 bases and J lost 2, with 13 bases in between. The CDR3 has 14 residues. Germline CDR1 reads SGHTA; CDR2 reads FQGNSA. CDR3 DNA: TGTGCCAGCAGCCGGAGGGGGGGCCCCTACGAGCAGTACTTC. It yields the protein CASSRRGGPYEQYF.

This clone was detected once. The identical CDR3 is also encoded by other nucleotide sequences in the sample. DNA of the CDR3: TGTGCCAGCAGCCCCGCGGGGGGCTCCTACGAGCAGTACTTC. This sequence encodes CASSPAGGSYEQYF. This chain joins TRBV7-3 and TRBJ2-7; 8 bases fit TRBD2. V shed 5 bases and J 0 bases; nucleotides not matched to a gene: 3. This CDR3 is built from 14 residues. Germline CDR1 SGHTA, CDR2 FQGTGA.

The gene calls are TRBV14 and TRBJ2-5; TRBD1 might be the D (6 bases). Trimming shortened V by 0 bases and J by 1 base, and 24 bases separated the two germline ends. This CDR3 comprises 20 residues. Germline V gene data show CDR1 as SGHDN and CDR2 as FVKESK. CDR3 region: CASSQDRALTTRGFQETQYF. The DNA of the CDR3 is TGTGCCAGCAGCCAAGATAGGGCCCTCACTACCAGGGGTTTCCAAGAGACCCAGTACTTC.

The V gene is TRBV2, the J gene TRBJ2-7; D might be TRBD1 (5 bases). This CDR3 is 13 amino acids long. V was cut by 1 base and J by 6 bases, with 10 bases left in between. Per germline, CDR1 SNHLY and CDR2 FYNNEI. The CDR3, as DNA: TGTGCCAGCAGTGAAGTAGGGGCAAGCGAGCAGTACTTC. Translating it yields CASSEVGASEQYF.

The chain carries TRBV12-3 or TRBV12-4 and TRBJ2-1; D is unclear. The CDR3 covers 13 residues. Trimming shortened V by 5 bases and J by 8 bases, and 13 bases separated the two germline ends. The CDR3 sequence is CASSLTGLHEQFF. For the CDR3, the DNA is TGTGCCAGCAGTCTGACTGGGTTGCATGAGCAGTTCTTC.

The CDR3 sequence: CASSLAGSGRGDTQYF. CDR3 nucleotides: TGTGCCAGCAGCTTAGCAGGGAGCGGGAGAGGAGATACGCAGTATTTT. The V and J genes are TRBV11-2 and TRBJ2-3; 8 bases line up with TRBD2. Unmatched junction bases numbered 8, after V lost 1 base and J lost 5 bases. Germline lookup yields CDR1 SGHAT and CDR2 FQNNGV. The CDR3 runs to 16 residues.

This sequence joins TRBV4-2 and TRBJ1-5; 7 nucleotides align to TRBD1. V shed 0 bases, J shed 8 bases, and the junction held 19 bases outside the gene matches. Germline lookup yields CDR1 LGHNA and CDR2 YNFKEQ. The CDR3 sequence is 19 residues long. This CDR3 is CASSQDLLRDLQGWKPQHF. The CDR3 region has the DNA TGTGCCAGCAGCCAAGATCTCCTCAGAGATTTACAGGGGTGGAAGCCCCAGCATTTT.

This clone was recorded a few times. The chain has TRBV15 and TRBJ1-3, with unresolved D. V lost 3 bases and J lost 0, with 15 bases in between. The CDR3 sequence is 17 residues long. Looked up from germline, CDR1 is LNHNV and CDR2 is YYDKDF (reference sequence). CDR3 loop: CATSSSSERSSGNTIYF. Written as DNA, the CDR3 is TGTGCCACCAGCAGCTCGTCTGAGAGGAGCTCTGGAAACACCATATATTTT.

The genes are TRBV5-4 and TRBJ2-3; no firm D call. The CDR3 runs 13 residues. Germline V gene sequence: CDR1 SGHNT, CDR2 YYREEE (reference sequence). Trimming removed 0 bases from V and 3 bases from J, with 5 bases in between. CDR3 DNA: TGTGCCAGCAGCTTGGACGGGACAGATACGCAGTATTTT. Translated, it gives CASSLDGTDTQYF.

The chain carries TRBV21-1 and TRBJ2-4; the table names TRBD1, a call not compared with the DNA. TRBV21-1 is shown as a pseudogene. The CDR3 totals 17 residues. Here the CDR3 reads CASSKWDNLLAKNIQYF. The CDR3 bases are TGTGCCAGCAGCAAGTGGGACAACCTTCTAGCCAAAAACATTCAGTACTTC.

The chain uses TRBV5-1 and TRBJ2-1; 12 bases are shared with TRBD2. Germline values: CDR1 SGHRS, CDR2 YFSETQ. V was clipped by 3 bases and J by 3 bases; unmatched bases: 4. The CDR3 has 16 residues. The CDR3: CASSSGLAGIYNEQFF. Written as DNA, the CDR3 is TGCGCCAGCAGCTCCGGACTAGCGGGGATCTACAATGAGCAGTTCTTC.

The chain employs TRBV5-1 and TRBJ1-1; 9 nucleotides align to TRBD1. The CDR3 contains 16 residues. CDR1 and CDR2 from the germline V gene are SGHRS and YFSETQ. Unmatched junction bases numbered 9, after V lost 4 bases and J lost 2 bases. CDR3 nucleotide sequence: TGCGCCAGCAGCCCCCCCGGGACAGGGACCAACACTGAAGCTTTCTTT. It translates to CASSPPGTGTNTEAFF.

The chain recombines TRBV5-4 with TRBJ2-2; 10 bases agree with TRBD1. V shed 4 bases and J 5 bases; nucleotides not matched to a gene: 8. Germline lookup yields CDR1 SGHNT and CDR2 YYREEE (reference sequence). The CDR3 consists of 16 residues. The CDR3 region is CASSGKGQGRTGELFF. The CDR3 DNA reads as TGTGCCAGCAGCGGAAAGGGACAGGGGAGGACCGGGGAGCTGTTTTTT.